This T cell receptor beta chain was identified during a study of blood T cells in healthy people across ages (dated by TCRdb to between 2014 and 2016). Context from the whole study: In model experiments, template switching captured about one uniquely barcoded TCR beta cDNA molecule for every two T cells. Using deep sequencing normalized with unique cDNA molecular identifiers, the study measured how TCR beta repertoire diversity changes with age. The donors were divided into four age groups: young (average roughly 15 years), middle-aged (over 35), aged (62) and long-lived (82). To avoid experimental bias, donors of different ages were spread randomly across the sequencing lanes. The study analyzed two additional independent replicas of 1 million unique cDNA reads from the same blood draw for two donors, one aged 18 to 30 and one aged 80 or older.

Donors were 30 to 45 systemically healthy Caucasian individuals from Russia aged roughly 6 to 95 years. Each donor gave 8 to 10 milliliters of peripheral blood, drawn into EDTA-treated Vacutainer tubes. PBMCs were isolated by Ficoll-Paque density-gradient centrifugation, with at least 6 million obtained per sample. Trizol reagent was used to extract total RNA from the PBMCs, yielding at least 6 micrograms per sample. For every donor, flow cytometry on a PBMC aliquot measured the percentage of naive CD45RAhigh/CD27high T cells. The germline V gene supplies CDR1 SGHAT and CDR2 FQNNGV. V and J lose 5 bases and 6 bases, and a span of 17 bases separates them. Reading from cysteine to phenylalanine, the CDR3 counts 15 amino acids. The DNA shown is the 45-base CDR3, in frame from base 1. The method was 5' RACE. The sequencing machine was an Illumina HiSeq 2500. A second roughly 7 to 11 cycle PCR used a sample-barcoded 5' primer and a J-beta primer mix. A template-switch 5' adaptor carrying 12 random nucleotides introduced a unique molecular identifier onto each TCR beta cDNA molecule. At least 2.5 million CDR3-containing paired-end reads were obtained from each sample. The Mint cDNA synthesis kit, primed by a TRBC-specific oligonucleotide, was used to synthesize first-strand cDNA from all RNA. Following uracil-DNA glycosylase treatment, a first 18-cycle PCR with universal primers M1SS and BC2_uni_R was performed on all cDNA. In the source study's methods: Normalization of each sample was performed by random selection of 1 million high-quality reads, each carrying a distinct molecular identifier. Instead of being binned into consensus sequences, reads with shared molecular identifiers were discarded. MiTCR, run with a Q25 quality threshold and the strictest error-elimination algorithm, handled CDR3 identification, clonotype clustering and error correction. A nonparametric unseen species model with Euler transformation was used to estimate lower-bound total TCR beta diversity. Through fastp at Q25 and MiXCR, TCRdb rebuilt clones from the public reads, retaining in-frame beta chains. One record per CDR3 amino acid sequence lists the most common genes and DNA. TCRdb's processing, not the authors', yielded these V and J calls. The sample table holds 920,000 or so distinct CDR3 sequences, of which over 35% were seen once. The top ten clones comprise about 19% of the sample.

Overall results and qualifications from the work: Total diversity estimates from one million sequenced T cells were considered lower bounds and underestimates. Compared with the aged group, more naive CD4+ T cells, fewer expanded clones and increased TCR diversity were shown by the long-lived group, suggesting age selection. As age increased, observed TCR beta diversity per million T cells dropped in a roughly linear way, and a significant reduction was already evident by age about 36. The percentage of naive T cells measured by flow cytometry correlated strongly with observed TCR beta diversity. Bulk unsorted PBMC profiling prevented conclusive comparison of naive and antigen-experienced compartments. Because donor CMV infection status was unknown, age-related changes in expanded clonotypes were potentially confounded.

In the case of this clonotype: No antigen is known for it. No much larger clone exists at a distance of one base, and base qualities are not known.

The sequenced sample was blood. This sequence originates from a woman aged 55-69 years in good health. The chain uses TRBV11-2 and TRBJ2-1, with the D gene uncertain. The CDR3 has the sequence CASSPPGSRGNEQFF. The sequenced DNA: TGTGCCAGCAGCCCTCCCGGGTCCCGTGGCAATGAGCAGTTCTTC.